This T cell receptor (beta chain) comes out of a study of blood T cells in healthy people across ages. General observations from the study: Per million T cells, TCR beta diversity dropped roughly linearly as age increased.

For the second PCR, which ran for roughly 6 to 12 cycles, a sample-barcoded 5' primer and a J-beta primer mix were used. TCRdb reprocessed the 5' RACE reads via MiXCR and lists one record per CDR3 protein. Here the sample spans around 800,000 distinct CDR3 sequences, under 45% being singletons. Turning to this clonotype: Its antigen is still unknown.

Trimming took off 4 bases at V and 6 bases at J, with 9 bases between the two ends. Germline loops: CDR1 SGHDN, CDR2 FVKESK. The CDR3 loop spans 13 amino acids. J is TRBJ2-2 and V is TRBV14; D might be TRBD2 (6 bases). This clonotype was sampled from a man between 60 and 75 years old in good health. The sample consisted of blood. The chain's CDR3 is CASSRRLAGELFF. CDR3 DNA sequence: TGTGCCAGCAGCCGAAGACTAGCCGGGGAGCTGTTTTTT. Full variable domain (remainder filled in from reference TRBV14 and TRBJ2-2): EAGVTQFPSHSVIEKGQTVTLRCDPISGHDNLYWYRRVMGKEIKFLLHFVKESKQDESGMPNNRFLAERTGGTYSTLKVQPAELEDSGVYFCASSRRLAGELFFGEGSRLTVL.